This TCR beta chain emerged from a study of shared clonotypes between healthy human individuals. The data were produced by immunoSEQ multiplex PCR, yet TCRdb's version contains in-frame clones alone and is incomplete. The repertoire includes fewer than 1.6 million clones, approximately 98.5% of them detected once, and about 0.34% sits in the top ten. Study-level results: Naive subsets generally had larger estimated richness than memory subsets. Among non-shared clonotypes, generation probabilities were lower than among those shared by all four donors.

Germline V CDR1 and CDR2: SGDLS, YYNGEE. The CDR3 covers 14 residues. V gave up 4 bases and J gave up 1 base; unmatched junction bases: 3. Worth noting for this clone: No antigen is known for it. Other DNA sequences in the sample encode the same CDR3.

The chain employs TRBV9 and TRBJ2-7; TRBD1 matches 9 bases. This receptor was obtained from a man aged 25 to 40 in good health. Specimen: naive CD4+ T cells sorted from blood. Regarding subset: CD45RA+ positively selected. CDR3 sequence reads: CASSTGQGSYEQYF. The CDR3 nucleotides are TGTGCCAGCAGCACGGGACAGGGATCCTACGAGCAGTACTTC.